One and the same sample provided the 24 T cell receptor beta chains below, sequenced in a study of blood T cell repertoires in COVID-19. Method: immunoSEQ multiplex PCR; TCRdb's copy keeps in-frame clones and lacks some. The sample comprises 150,000 to 200,000 clones, 80% to 85% of which are singletons, and about 10% rests with the top ten. What was sequenced was peripheral blood. These TCRs come from a woman aged 80 or older with active or convalescent COVID-19.

The J gene is TRBJ1-2, the V gene TRBV7-2; 7 nucleotides match TRBD1. CDR1 SGHTA and CDR2 FQGNSA come from the germline V gene. V lost 5 bases, J lost 3 bases, and 3 bases stayed unmatched. The CDR3 sequence is 13 residues long. CDR3 sequence: CASSHRGDYGYTF. CDR3 nucleotide sequence: TGTGCCAGCAGCCACAGGGGCGACTATGGCTACACCTTC.

CDR3 sequence: CASSLSDGTGYEKLFF. CDR3 in DNA: TGCGCCAGCAGCTTGTCCGATGGGACAGGGTATGAAAAACTGTTTTTT. The chain is built from TRBV5-1 and TRBJ1-4; 9 bases are a match to TRBD1. J was trimmed by 6 bases and V by 1 base; bases with no gene match: 7. CDR3 length equals 16 residues. In germline, CDR1 is SGHRS, CDR2 YFSETQ.

The rearrangement uses TRBV11-3 and TRBJ2-3; 10 nucleotides match TRBD1. The ends lost 5 bases at V and 5 bases at J; junction bases unmatched: 7. Germline CDR1 and CDR2: SGHNT and YENEEA. The CDR3 loop spans 15 amino acids. The CDR3 DNA reads TGTGCCAGCAGCACCCGACAGGGGGCCGGAGATACGCAGTATTTT. Residues: CASSTRQGAGDTQYF.

This clone was observed a handful of times. This chain joins TRBV28 and TRBJ1-1; 9 nucleotides line up with TRBD1. The CDR3 is 15 residues long. Germline CDR1 is MDHEN and CDR2 is SYDVKM. V lost 5 bases and J lost 5; bases outside the gene matches: 9. CDR3 in amino acids: CASSPKQGAMTEAFF. CDR3 sequence (DNA): TGTGCCAGCAGTCCCAAACAGGGGGCGATGACTGAAGCTTTCTTT.

This chain links TRBV9 with TRBJ1-6; 7 positions match TRBD1. The CDR3 totals 15 residues. V shed 0 bases and J 9 bases; nucleotides not matched to a gene: 6. CDR1 is SGDLS, CDR2 YYNGEE, per germline. The CDR3 is CASSVAETGISPLHF. The DNA for the CDR3 is TGTGCCAGCAGCGTAGCGGAGACAGGGATTTCACCCCTCCACTTT.

The chain combines TRBV5-1 with TRBJ2-5, with 11 bases lining up with TRBD2. Trimming took 3 bases from V and 4 from J; bases not matched to a gene: 14. The CDR3 has 18 residues. Per the germline V gene, CDR1 is SGHRS and CDR2 is YFSETQ. Here the CDR3 reads CASSSTGTSGFRGETQYF. CDR3 nucleotides: TGCGCCAGCAGCTCTACCGGGACTAGCGGTTTCCGGGGAGAGACCCAGTACTTC.

The chain uses TRBV12-5 and TRBJ2-5; 7 bases agree with TRBD2. The V gene's germline CDR1 is LGHNT and CDR2 FRNRAP. This CDR3 contains 15 residues. The J segment lost 4 bases and the V segment lost 0 bases, leaving 5 bases of the junction unmatched. CDR3 in amino acids: CASGLVGGLRETQYF. The CDR3 DNA sequence: TGTGCTAGTGGTTTGGTGGGGGGGTTGAGAGAGACCCAGTACTTC.

V is TRBV18 and J is TRBJ1-1, with D unresolved. This CDR3 region has 14 residues. The germline gives CDR1 KGHSH, CDR2 LQKENI. V dropped 3 bases and J dropped 3 bases, with 11 bases sitting between them. Written as DNA, the CDR3 is TGTGCCAGCTCACCGAGGGAGAGGGACACTGAAGCTTTCTTT. Protein: CASSPRERDTEAFF.

This clone has just a few counts. Here the CDR3 DNA reads TGCGCCAGCAGCCAAGGAGGGAGGTTTACGTCGAACACTGAAGCTTTCTTT. This sequence encodes CASSQGGRFTSNTEAFF. V and J are TRBV4-3 and TRBJ1-1; no reliable D call. Germline V gene lookup returns CDR1 LGHNA and CDR2 YSLEER. V lost 1 base and J 1 base, leaving 16 bases between the germline ends. The CDR3 extends over 17 amino acids.

The CDR3 bases are TGTGCCAGTAGTCTAGGACAGGGCCAAGACTTTAATTCACCCCTCCACTTT. Amino acids: CASSLGQGQDFNSPLHF. This chain uses TRBV19 with TRBJ1-6; 8 bases fit TRBD1. This CDR3 has 17 amino acids. The trim removed 5 bases at V and 6 bases at J, leaving 12 bases unmatched. Germline V gives CDR1 LNHDA, CDR2 SQIVND (reference sequence).

The chain is built from TRBV3-1 (or the pseudogene TRBV3-2) and TRBJ2-1; D possibly corresponds to TRBD1 (5 bases). The CDR3 loop spans 15 amino acids. CDR1 is LGHDT, CDR2 YNNKEL, per germline (reference sequence). With 0 bases removed from V and 4 bases from J, the gap between germline ends came to 10 bases. CDR3 sequence reads: CASSQDRAFYNEQFF. CDR3 DNA: TGTGCCAGCAGCCAAGACAGGGCTTTTTACAATGAGCAGTTCTTC.

V and J are TRBV28 and TRBJ1-2; D perhaps matches TRBD1 (5 bases). Trimming pared 8 bases from V and 5 bases from J, leaving 12 bases between. In germline, CDR1 is MDHEN, CDR2 SYDVKM. The CDR3 runs 12 residues. CDR3 sequence reads: CASRGGGYGYTF. In DNA, the CDR3 is TGTGCCAGCCGGGGGGGAGGATATGGCTACACCTTC.

The chain recombines TRBV6-6 with TRBJ2-7, with TRBD1 identical over 8 bases. J lost 4 bases, V lost 7 bases, and 12 bases had no gene match. The CDR3 is 15 amino acids. Germline values: CDR1 MNHNY, CDR2 SVGAGI (reference sequence). CDR3 in amino acids: CASNSGTGKDYEQYF. The CDR3 DNA reads TGTGCCAGCAATTCCGGGACAGGAAAGGATTACGAGCAGTACTTC.

This chain links TRBV3-1 (or the pseudogene TRBV3-2) with TRBJ2-1, with 7 bases lining up with TRBD2. Germline V gives CDR1 LGHDT, CDR2 YNNKEL (reference sequence). J was trimmed by 5 bases and V by 6 bases; bases with no gene match: 4. This CDR3 region has 13 residues. The CDR3 nucleotides read TGTGCCAGCAGGCGGGGGACTGACAATGAGCAGTTCTTC. Protein sequence: CASRRGTDNEQFF.

The chain links TRBV19 to TRBJ2-1; D is ambiguous. The CDR3 sequence is 12 residues long. CDR1 is LNHDA, CDR2 SQIVND, per germline (reference sequence). V dropped 0 bases and J dropped 10 bases, with 7 bases sitting between them. The CDR3 nucleotides read TGTGCCAGTAGTATAGAGACGGAGGAGCAGTTCTTC. Translation gives CASSIETEEQFF.

The chain has TRBV7-2 and TRBJ1-2, with TRBD1 matching over 8 bases. This CDR3 has 15 residues. CDR1 and CDR2 (germline): SGHTA, FQGNSA. V lost 0 bases, J lost 10 bases, and 10 bases stayed unmatched. CDR3: CASSLARGQGAFYTF. In DNA, the CDR3 is TGTGCCAGCAGCTTAGCGCGGGGGCAGGGGGCTTTCTACACCTTC.

The chain has TRBV7-3 and TRBJ1-1; D is unresolved. The CDR3 contains 14 residues. V was clipped by 5 bases and J by 4 bases, with 14 bases between them. From germline, CDR1 is SGHTA and CDR2 FQGTGA. The CDR3: CASSNFTVGTEAFF. The CDR3 bases are TGTGCCAGCAGCAATTTTACAGTGGGCACTGAAGCTTTCTTT.

The genes are TRBV6-2 or TRBV6-3 and TRBJ2-3; no clear D gene. Germline V gene data show CDR1 as MNHEY and CDR2 as SVGEGT. The length of the CDR3 is 13 residues. The germline V and J ends were trimmed by 5 bases and 1 base, with 7 bases remaining between them. As DNA, the CDR3 is TGTGCCAGCAGTCCCCCAGGCACAGATACGCAGTATTTT. Translated, it gives CASSPPGTDTQYF.

This clone showed up just once. J is TRBJ1-4 and V is TRBV7-8, with D hard to call. Trimming removed 5 bases from V and 0 bases from J, with 10 bases in between. In germline, CDR1 is SGHVS, CDR2 FQNEAQ. This CDR3 contains 15 residues. CDR3 sequence: CASSGQQSTNEKLFF. In DNA form, the CDR3 reads TGTGCCAGCAGCGGCCAACAGTCAACTAATGAAAAACTGTTTTTT.

V gene TRBV18 combines with J gene TRBJ1-1; a weak D match, TRBD1 (6 bases). V lost 6 bases, J lost 1 base, and 9 bases lay in between. The CDR3 contains 13 residues. Germline V gives CDR1 KGHSH, CDR2 LQKENI. In nucleotides, the CDR3 is TGTGCCAGCTCCCAGGGGCAGAACACTGAAGCTTTCTTT. Translation gives CASSQGQNTEAFF. Supplemented by reference TRBV18 and TRBJ1-1, the full variable domain reads NAGVMQNPRHLVRRRGQEARLRCSPMKGHSHVYWYRQLPEEGLKFMVYLQKENIIDESGMPKERFSAEFPKEGPSILRIQQVVRGDSAAYFCASSQGQNTEAFFGQGTRLTVV.

Only a few counts were recorded for this clone. V and J are TRBV6-6 and TRBJ2-5; the D is unclear. The CDR3 is made up of 11 amino acids. Germline CDR1 and CDR2: MNHNY and SVGAGI (reference sequence). Trimming took 5 bases from V and 5 from J, leaving 6 bases between them. CDR3 residues: CASSPGETQYF. CDR3 DNA: TGTGCCAGCAGTCCCGGGGAGACCCAGTACTTC.

The chain employs TRBV5-1 and TRBJ1-2; a weak D match, TRBD1 (5 bases). Trimming cost V 0 bases and J 6 bases, with 12 bases left between them. CDR3 length: 14 residues. CDR1 SGHRS and CDR2 YFSETQ come from the germline V gene. The CDR3 region is CASSLDGAGDGYTF. The CDR3 nucleotides are TGCGCCAGCAGCTTGGATGGGGCAGGTGATGGCTACACCTTC.

This rearrangement joins TRBV25-1 to TRBJ2-7; the match to TRBD1 covers 10 bases. Looked up from germline, CDR1 is MGHDK and CDR2 is SYGVNS. The CDR3 runs to 16 residues. With 3 bases clipped from V and 5 bases from J, the junction kept 10 bases outside the gene matches. The CDR3 DNA reads as TGTGCCAGCAGTGATTCTCGGACAGGGGGGTACCACGAGCAGTACTTC. It yields the protein CASSDSRTGGYHEQYF.

V usage is TRBV10-3 and J usage is TRBJ1-2, with no clear D. V was cut by 7 bases and J by 1 base, with 10 bases left in between. Germline CDR1 and CDR2: ENHRY and SYGVKD. The CDR3 length is 13 residues. The CDR3 nucleotides read TGTGCCATCAAAAACAGCCTTAACTATGGCTACACCTTC. The encoded protein is CAIKNSLNYGYTF.